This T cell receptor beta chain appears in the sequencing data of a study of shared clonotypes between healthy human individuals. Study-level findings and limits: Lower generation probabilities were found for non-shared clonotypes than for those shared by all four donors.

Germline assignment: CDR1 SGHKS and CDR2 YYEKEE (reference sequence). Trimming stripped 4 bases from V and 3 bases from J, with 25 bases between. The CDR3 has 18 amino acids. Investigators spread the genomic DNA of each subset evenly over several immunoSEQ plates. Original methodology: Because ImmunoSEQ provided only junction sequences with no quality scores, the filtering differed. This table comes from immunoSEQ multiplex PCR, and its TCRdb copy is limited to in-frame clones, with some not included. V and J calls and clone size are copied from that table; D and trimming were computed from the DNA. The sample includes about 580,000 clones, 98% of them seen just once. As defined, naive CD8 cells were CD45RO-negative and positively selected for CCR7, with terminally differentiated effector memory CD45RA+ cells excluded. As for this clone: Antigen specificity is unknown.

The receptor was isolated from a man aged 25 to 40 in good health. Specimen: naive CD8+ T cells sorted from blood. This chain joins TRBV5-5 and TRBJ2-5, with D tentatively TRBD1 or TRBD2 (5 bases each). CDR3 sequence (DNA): TGTGCCAGCAGCGCCCATATATACCGGGACGACCCTGAAGAGACCCAGTACTTC. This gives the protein CASSAHIYRDDPEETQYF.